In this sample, the clone carrying this T cell receptor (beta chain) turned up a few times. Germline CDR1 reads SNHLY; CDR2 reads FYNNEI. With 6 bases clipped from V and 5 bases from J, the junction kept 2 bases outside the gene matches. This CDR3 has 13 residues. Profiling relied on immunoSEQ multiplex PCR, and the TCRdb table lists in-frame clones only, not all of them. Among tens of thousands of clones, about 88% were seen once, and the ten largest hold around 1.2%. These data come from a study of T cell changes during pregnancy in multiple sclerosis. The J gene is TRBJ2-7, the V gene TRBV2, with 12 bases that match TRBD2. The sample here was CD4+ T cells from peripheral blood mononuclear cells, taken in the second trimester of pregnancy. This sequence was found in a female donor with multiple sclerosis, enrolled in a pregnancy study. The CDR3: CASRLAGGHEQYF. The CDR3, as DNA: TGTGCCAGCAGACTAGCGGGAGGACACGAGCAGTACTTC.